Detailed here is one T cell receptor (beta chain). In TCRdb, the RT-PCR reads were re-called with MiXCR into one record per CDR3 protein. Of approximately 210,000 distinct CDR3 sequences in the sample, around two fifths are singletons; the top ten hold about 30%. The record originates from a study of patients and donors after allogeneic stem cell transplantation. The CDR3 extends over 13 amino acids. Germline lookup yields CDR1 SGHAT and CDR2 FQNNGV. V lost 1 base to trimming and J lost 4 bases, with 7 bases between them. The sample was blood, either unsorted or a sorted T cell fraction (not recorded which). The rearrangement links TRBV11-2 to TRBJ1-2; D ambiguous. The clonotype was recovered from a human donor who was either an allogeneic HSCT recipient or a stem cell or donor lymphocyte infusion donor (not recorded which). It is not recorded whose cells these are; they may come from a transplant donor. The CDR3 spells CASSLGESYGYTF. The CDR3 DNA is TGTGCCAGCAGCTTAGGGGAAAGCTATGGCTACACCTTC.